Below are 16 T cell receptor beta chains sequenced from a single sample in a study of T cell repertoires in cytomegalovirus infection. The antigens these receptors bind are not known. TCRdb re-analysed the reads in MiXCR, keeping a single row per CDR3 protein. The sample holds 900,000 to 950,000 distinct CDR3 sequences, about a third seen once. The sequences come from cultured CD8+ T cells from PBMCs, collected from culture after CMV antigen stimulation. These receptors all stem from a human donor in good health (CMV status not recorded). Some clones in this sample may be carry-over from other donors' samples.

This chain connects TRBV6-1 to TRBJ1-1; a possible D gene is TRBD1 (5 bases). This CDR3 region has 16 residues. The germline V gene has CDR1 MNHNS and CDR2 SASEGT. Trimming left V 8 bases short and J 1 base short, with 20 bases between. CDR3 amino acids: CASDPTVSPGNTEAFF. The CDR3 region has the DNA TGTGCCAGCGACCCGACAGTCTCCCCCGGGAACACTGAAGCTTTCTTT.

This clonotype was observed a few times. V is TRBV19 and J is TRBJ2-1, with 9 positions matching TRBD2. Germline CDR1 reads LNHDA; CDR2 reads SQIVND (reference sequence). This CDR3 spans 16 amino acids. The ends lost 5 bases at V and 0 bases at J; junction bases unmatched: 5. CDR3 coding DNA: TGTGCCAGTAGTCGGGGACTAGCTTTCTCCTACAATGAGCAGTTCTTC. Protein sequence: CASSRGLAFSYNEQFF.

This clonotype was detected only a few times. The chain is built from TRBV5-1 and TRBJ2-1, with D possibly matching TRBD2 (6 bases). V was pared by 7 bases and J by 12 bases, with 17 bases between. The germline V gene has CDR1 SGHRS and CDR2 YFSETQ. The CDR3 extends over 12 amino acids. CDR3: CASFGGLGGQFF. The DNA of the CDR3 is TGCGCCAGCTTCGGCGGTTTGGGGGGGCAGTTCTTC. Based on the CDR3 plus reference TRBV5-1 and TRBJ2-1, the full variable domain is KAGVTQTPRYLIKTRGQQVTLSCSPISGHRSVSWYQQTPGQGLQFLFEYFSETQRNKGNFPGRFSGRQFSNSRSEMNVSTLELGDSALYLCASFGGLGGQFFGPGTRLTVL.

The chain carries TRBV27 and TRBJ2-7; 8 nucleotides match TRBD2. Germline V gene sequence: CDR1 MNHEY, CDR2 SMNVEV (reference sequence). The ends lost 1 base at V and 5 bases at J; junction bases unmatched: 10. CDR3 length: 16 amino acids. CDR3 coding DNA: TGTGCCAGCAGTTTATACGGGGGGGCCCCTCCTGACGAGCAGTACGTC. Translating it yields CASSLYGGAPPDEQYV.

The rearrangement joins TRBV4-3 to TRBJ1-1; D gene uncertain. The CDR3 loop spans 15 amino acids. Germline V gene sequence: CDR1 LGHNA, CDR2 YSLEER. The V end was cut by 3 bases, the J end by 5 bases, with 16 bases between. The CDR3 spells CASSQVRSGYTEAFF. In DNA, the CDR3 is TGCGCCAGCAGCCAGGTGAGGTCCGGTTATACTGAAGCTTTCTTT.

Many counts were recorded for this clonotype. The V gene is TRBV12-3 or TRBV12-4, the J gene TRBJ1-2, with D possibly matching TRBD1 (5 bases). The CDR3 covers 14 residues. The V and J ends lost 4 bases and 5 bases respectively, with 14 bases between them. CDR3 loop: CASSSAPRVYGYTF. The CDR3 DNA sequence: TGTGCCAGCAGTTCGGCCCCCAGGGTTTATGGCTACACCTTC.

The J gene is TRBJ2-1, the V gene TRBV27; TRBD2 is a possible D gene (6 bases). The CDR3 is 14 amino acids. From germline, CDR1 is MNHEY and CDR2 SMNVEV (reference sequence). Trimming shortened V by 6 bases and J by 0 bases, and 9 bases separated the two germline ends. The CDR3 DNA sequence: TGTGCCAGCAGAGGGGAGGACTCCTACAATGAGCAGTTCTTC. Translation: CASRGEDSYNEQFF.

The chain links TRBV19 to TRBJ2-5; D may match TRBD1 or TRBD2 (5 bases each). The CDR3 contains 15 residues. The germline V gene encodes CDR1 LNHDA and CDR2 SQIVND (reference sequence). V was clipped by 8 bases and J by 1 base, with 17 bases between them. As DNA, the CDR3 is TGTGCCAGTTCGTTAGGGACCGCATCCCAAGAGACCCAGTACTTC. Translated, it gives CASSLGTASQETQYF.

This clonotype occurred a few times. This chain connects TRBV12-3 or TRBV12-4 to TRBJ2-5; perhaps D is TRBD1 or TRBD2 (5 bases each). V lost 4 bases and J lost 5, with 14 bases in between. CDR3 length: 14 amino acids. CDR3 protein: CASSSGLIRETQYF. In nucleotides, the CDR3 is TGTGCCAGCAGTTCGGGGCTGATTCGGGAGACCCAGTACTTC.

In this sample, this clonotype turned up once. The chain employs TRBV11-2 and TRBJ2-2; D is possibly TRBD1 (5 bases). Germline V gene data show CDR1 as SGHAT and CDR2 as FQNNGV. The CDR3 sequence is 14 residues long. The germline V and J ends were trimmed by 5 bases and 3 bases, with 10 bases remaining between them. The chain's CDR3 is CASSEGVYTGELFF. The CDR3 DNA reads TGTGCCAGCAGCGAAGGGGTCTACACCGGGGAGCTGTTTTTT.

Comment on this clonotype: This could be a read error, since a much larger clone is one nucleotide away. The chain uses TRBV7-8 and TRBJ2-7, with TRBD2 identical over 9 bases. CDR3 length: 15 amino acids. Germline V CDR1 and CDR2: SGHVS, FQNEAQ. The CDR3: CANSFSGGLSYEQYV. The CDR3 DNA reads TGTGCCAACAGCTTTAGCGGGGGCCTCTCCTACGAGCAGTACGTC.

This sequence joins TRBV6-6 and TRBJ1-1, with 8 positions matching TRBD1. CDR3 length: 16 residues. The J segment lost 0 bases and the V segment lost 5 bases, leaving 8 bases of the junction unmatched. Germline CDR1 reads MNHNY; CDR2 reads SVGAGI (reference sequence). The CDR3 nucleotides read TGTGCCAGCAGTCCGATTTCGGACAGGGTGAACACTGAAGCTTTCTTT. This codes for CASSPISDRVNTEAFF.

The chain has TRBV6-5 and TRBJ2-5, with D perhaps being TRBD1 or TRBD2 (6 bases each). Trimming left V 5 bases short and J 7 bases short, with 17 bases between. There are 14 residues in the CDR3. Germline V CDR1 and CDR2: MNHEY, SVGAGI. In DNA, the CDR3 is TGTGCCAGCAGTAGATTGGGGGGCGAGGGGACCCAGTACTTC. Translation gives CASSRLGGEGTQYF.

This clonotype was recorded many times. V gene TRBV7-2 combines with J gene TRBJ2-3; D gene ambiguous. The CDR3 totals 13 residues. Germline V CDR1 and CDR2: SGHTA, FQGNSA. V lost 5 bases and J lost 6, with 12 bases in between. CDR3 nucleotide sequence: TGTGCCAGCAGCCTGCCTCCACTGGATACGCAGTATTTT. Its protein product is CASSLPPLDTQYF.

The V and J genes are TRBV7-3 and TRBJ2-1; TRBD1 might be the D (5 bases). Trimming removed 4 bases from V and 7 bases from J, with 14 bases in between. CDR1 is SGHTA and CDR2 is FQGTGA in the germline V gene. The CDR3 is made up of 14 amino acids. CDR3 in DNA: TGTGCCAGCAGCTACCAGGGTGTGATGAATGAGCAGTTCTTC. Its translation is CASSYQGVMNEQFF.

This clonotype was detected once. The rearrangement links TRBV28 to TRBJ1-1; 10 nucleotides align to TRBD1. CDR3 size: 15 residues. Germline V gene sequence: CDR1 MDHEN, CDR2 SYDVKM. With V trimmed by 6 bases and J by 3 bases, 7 bases remained unmatched. The CDR3: CASRTPGQGYTEAFF. The CDR3 nucleotides read TGTGCCAGCAGGACTCCGGGACAGGGGTACACTGAAGCTTTCTTT.